This T cell receptor (beta chain) came from a study of T cells expressing NK-cell markers. Study context: Most of the eight sequenced donors tested HCMV-seropositive; one tested seronegative.

CDR3 length: 13 residues. In the case of this clonotype: As yet, its antigen is unknown.

UMIs accompanied the 5'RACE template switching by which TCR beta cDNA was made. TCRdb re-called the 5' RACE reads and catalogs CDR3 proteins one per entry, DNA excluded. In total, the table holds under 600,000 distinct CDR3 sequences. Findings of the study overall: These clonotypes additionally ranked first within the CD3+CD56-NKG2C+ fraction of a few donors.

Sequencing was performed on blood T cells: a sorted CD56 or NKG2C T cell subset, CD4+ or CD8+ T cells, or bulk PBMC T cells (not recorded which). V is TRBV12-3 or TRBV12-4 and J is TRBJ1-4. This clonotype was sampled from a woman in her forties or fifties in good health. The chain's CDR3 is CASSLDYWEKLFF.